The clone carrying this T cell receptor beta chain occurred a few times. PCR involved 60 Vbeta and 13 Jbeta primers. Profiled with immunoSEQ multiplex PCR; TCRdb holds only in-frame clones, not every one. The profile shows 200,000 or so clones, roughly 80% of them singletons. These data belong to a study of cytomegalovirus exposure and HLA in healthy donors. Germline CDR1 DFQATT, CDR2 SNEGSKA (reference sequence). V was clipped by 6 bases and J by 3 bases, with 9 bases between them. The CDR3 spans 11 residues. The chain combines TRBV20-1 with TRBJ2-7; D gene ambiguous. Source material: PBMCs. The sequence was collected from a young man in good health and CMV-seronegative. CDR3: CSAGSLYEQYF. In nucleotides, the CDR3 is TGCAGTGCCGGGTCCCTCTACGAGCAGTACTTC.